The rows below give T cell receptor beta chains drawn from one sample of a study of regulatory T cells in long-lasting Graves disease. TCRdb reprocessed the multiplex PCR reads via MiXCR and lists one record per CDR3 protein. This table has more than 450,000 distinct CDR3 sequences, approximately 12% appearing once. The same data also went into a second study, on T cells in Graves' hyperthyroidism and ophthalmopathy.

The sequencing used peripheral blood mononuclear cells (PBMCs), collected at new diagnosis, from a patient treated with antithyroid drugs. These receptors came from a woman aged 30 to 39 with Graves disease. Each CDR3 is given with its conserved first and last residue. Each record gives: CDR3 DNA, CDR3 protein, D gene, clone size, J gene, V gene. The D gene is left open where the match is weak. Where a row states a size, it is once, few, many or the class of an expanded clone; other rows omit it.

TGTGCCAGCAGCCCCGGACAGGGCCCTGGAAACACCATATATTTT | CASSPGQGPGNTIYF | TRBD1 | few | TRBJ1-3 | TRBV4-2
TGCAGTGCTAGAGATATGAGTGAGCAGTTCTTC | CSARDMSEQFF | . | few | TRBJ2-1 | TRBV20-1
TGTGCCAGCAGCGGTGGGAGGACCAAGAGCACAGATACGCAGTATTTT | CASSGGRTKSTDTQYF | . | . | TRBJ2-3 | TRBV9
TGTGCCAGCAGCCCGGCCCGAGGTTCCACAGATACGCAGTATTTT | CASSPARGSTDTQYF | . | . | TRBJ2-3 | TRBV11-2
TGTGCCAGCAGTTTCTTAGGGACAGGGATCAATGAGCAGTTCTTC | CASSFLGTGINEQFF | TRBD1 | many | TRBJ2-1 | TRBV28
TGTGCCAGTAGTAGGCCGGCTGGGGCTAGCTCCTACAATGAGCAGTTCTTC | CASSRPAGASSYNEQFF | . | many | TRBJ2-1 | TRBV19
TGTGCCACCAGTGATCCAGGACTAGCGGGAGGGTTAGAGACCCAGTACTTC | CATSDPGLAGGLETQYF | TRBD2 | many | TRBJ2-5 | TRBV24-1
TGTGCCAGCAGTTACAGCCCGGGGGAGGGAAACATTCAGTACTTC | CASSYSPGEGNIQYF | TRBD2 | few | TRBJ2-4 | TRBV6-9
TGTGCCAGCAGCCGCCCACTAGCGGGAGTCTACACGAGCTCCTACAATGAGCAGTTCTTC | CASSRPLAGVYTSSYNEQFF | TRBD2 | many | TRBJ2-1 | TRBV7-2
TGTGCCACCAGTACGGGACTAGAGGGGAATGAGCAGTTCTTC | CATSTGLEGNEQFF | TRBD2 | many | TRBJ2-1 | TRBV24-1
TGTGCCACCAGTCCTGGGACGGGGAACATTCAGTACTTC | CATSPGTGNIQYF | . | . | TRBJ2-4 | TRBV24-1
TGTGCCAGCCAACAGGGGGCGGGAGATACGCAGTATTTT | CASQQGAGDTQYF | TRBD1 | many | TRBJ2-3 | TRBV27
TGCAGTGCTAGAGGGGGACTAGCGGGAGAGACCCAGTACTTC | CSARGGLAGETQYF | TRBD2 | many | TRBJ2-5 | TRBV20-1
TGTGCCAGCAGCTTAGAAGCTTGGACAGGGGGCCACGAGCAGTACTTC | CASSLEAWTGGHEQYF | TRBD1 | many | TRBJ2-7 | TRBV7-8
TGTGCCAGCAGCCAAGGGTGGGCGGGGACTGAAGCTTTCTTT | CASSQGWAGTEAFF | . | many | TRBJ1-1 | TRBV3-1
TGTGCCAGCAGTTTACCAGGGGCGGGCGGGCCTAACAATGAGCAGTTCTTC | CASSLPGAGGPNNEQFF | . | . | TRBJ2-1 | TRBV28
TGCAGTTTGGACGGAAGAACCTCCTACGAGCAGTACTTC | CSLDGRTSYEQYF | . | few | TRBJ2-7 | TRBV20-1
TGCAGTGCCCACGGGGGGGGAGTCACTGAAGCTTTCTTT | CSAHGGGVTEAFF | . | many | TRBJ1-1 | TRBV20-1
TGTGCCAGTAGTCCCCACCCCGGACAGGGTCCCTATGGCTACACCTTC | CASSPHPGQGPYGYTF | TRBD1 | few | TRBJ1-2 | TRBV19
TGTGCCAGCAGCTTAGCGCCGGGGGATTATGTTGCAGATACGCAGTATTTT | CASSLAPGDYVADTQYF | . | many | TRBJ2-3 | TRBV11-1
TGTGCCAGCAGTTTCGGGATCGGGACGTCATACAATGAGCAGTTCTTC | CASSFGIGTSYNEQFF | . | many | TRBJ2-1 | TRBV27
TGTGCCACCAGCAGAGATGTTCTAAGCGGGGGCTACACCTTC | CATSRDVLSGGYTF | . | many | TRBJ1-2 | TRBV15
TGTGCCAGCAGTGATCAACCTCCGGGGCGCGGGGCCGGGGAGCTGTTTTTT | CASSDQPPGRGAGELFF | . | . | TRBJ2-2 | TRBV6-4
TGTGCCAGCAGCTTAGACGGGGGGTGGATGAACACCGGGGAGCTGTTTTTT | CASSLDGGWMNTGELFF | TRBD2 | . | TRBJ2-2 | TRBV7-8
TGTGCCACCCAGGGAGGGGCAGGCGAGACCCAGTACTTC | CATQGGAGETQYF | TRBD2 | once | TRBJ2-5 | TRBV7-3
TGTGCCAGCACCCCTCGGCCGGCCGAGTACCAAGAGACCCAGTACTTC | CASTPRPAEYQETQYF | . | many | TRBJ2-5 | TRBV11-3
TGTGCCAGCAGTCACCAGAAGGATTTTCCGGGACTAGCGGTTGGAGAGACCCAGTACTTC | CASSHQKDFPGLAVGETQYF | TRBD2 | many | TRBJ2-5 | TRBV12-3/TRBV12-4
TGTGCCAGCAGCTTAGTGTCAGGAGCCACAGATACGCAGTATTTT | CASSLVSGATDTQYF | . | few | TRBJ2-3 | TRBV7-2
TGTGCCAGCAGCTTAACAGGGGGCTGGTACACTGAAGCTTTCTTT | CASSLTGGWYTEAFF | TRBD1 | many | TRBJ1-1 | TRBV11-3
TGCGCCAGCAGTGTAAACCGGGACAGCGAACTTTCCTTTATAAACTATGGCTACACCTTC | CASSVNRDSELSFINYGYTF | TRBD1 | many | TRBJ1-2 | TRBV2
TGTGCCAGCAGTTTCCCAGCGGGAGCTTTGGGAGATACGCAGTATTTT | CASSFPAGALGDTQYF | TRBD2 | . | TRBJ2-3 | TRBV6-5
TGTGCCAGCAGTCCCCCAGGGTTAGTCTCCTACGAGCAGTACTTC | CASSPPGLVSYEQYF | . | many | TRBJ2-7 | TRBV28
TGTGCCACCGCGACTAGCGCGCCAGAAGGGACGCAGTATTTT | CATATSAPEGTQYF | TRBD2 | few | TRBJ2-3 | TRBV19
TGTGCCAGCTCACCACCGGGCGGACCCGACGACGAGCAGTACTTC | CASSPPGGPDDEQYF | . | many | TRBJ2-7 | TRBV18
TGCAGCGTCGCACAGGACAGGGTTTCTGGAAACACCATATATTTT | CSVAQDRVSGNTIYF | TRBD1 | many | TRBJ1-3 | TRBV29-1
TGTGCCAGCAGCGGGACATTAGGATTGAATGAGCAGTTCTTC | CASSGTLGLNEQFF | . | . | TRBJ2-1 | TRBV12-3/TRBV12-4
TGCGCCAGCAGTGGGGGGACTAGCGATCGAGATACGCAGTATTTT | CASSGGTSDRDTQYF | TRBD2 | many | TRBJ2-3 | TRBV10-1
TGTGCCAGCGGATCCGGGACTAGCGGGAGTCTTTCCAATGAGCAGTTCTTC | CASGSGTSGSLSNEQFF | TRBD2 | many | TRBJ2-1 | TRBV27
TGTGCCAGCTCACCTACAGGGTCGTTGGATAATTCACCCCTCCACTTT | CASSPTGSLDNSPLHF | . | many | TRBJ1-6 | TRBV18
TGTGGACGCTACAGGGCGGGAGAGGGGGAGACCCAGTACTTC | CGRYRAGEGETQYF | . | few | TRBJ2-5 | TRBV27
TGCAGTGCTAGAGATGGGACTAGCGGGAGGTACGAGCAGTACTTC | CSARDGTSGRYEQYF | TRBD2 | many | TRBJ2-7 | TRBV20-1
TGTGCTAGCAGCTTAGGACTAGGCGGGAGTTGGGAGACCCAGTACTTC | CASSLGLGGSWETQYF | TRBD2 | many | TRBJ2-5 | TRBV7-7
TGTGCCAGCAGCTTACTAGGGGGACAGGGCTACGAGCAGTACTTC | CASSLLGGQGYEQYF | TRBD1 | many | TRBJ2-7 | TRBV7-2
TGTGCCAGCAGCAGGGTAGCAGATACGCAGTATTTT | CASSRVADTQYF | . | many | TRBJ2-3 | TRBV2
TGCGCCAGCAGTGTATTAGGAGGGGGCGCCGTCTACAATGAGCAGTTCTTC | CASSVLGGGAVYNEQFF | . | . | TRBJ2-1 | TRBV10-2
TGTGCCAGCCACAGGGGAACTAATGAAAAACTGTTTTTT | CASHRGTNEKLFF | TRBD1 | many | TRBJ1-4 | TRBV2